This record concerns one TCR beta chain sequence. TCRdb's table, derived via immunoSEQ multiplex PCR, lists solely in-frame clones and lacks some. The sample carries 550,000 to 750,000 clones, roughly nine tenths recorded once. Naive CD8 cells lacked CD45RO and underwent positive selection for CCR7, leaving out terminally differentiated effector memory CD45RA+ cells. The sample originates from a study of shared clonotypes between healthy human individuals. This CDR3 has 15 amino acids. V lost 6 bases and J lost 0, with 15 bases in between. Germline V lookup: CDR1 LNHDA, CDR2 SQIVND (reference sequence).

The chain joins TRBV19 to TRBJ2-7, with a weak D call TRBD2 (5 bases). The sequencing input was naive CD8+ T cells sorted from blood. The receptor comes from a man aged 25-40 years in good health. CDR3 sequence: CASSPTPGSSYEQYF. CDR3 nucleotides: TGTGCCAGTAGCCCGACTCCGGGATCCTCCTACGAGCAGTACTTC.